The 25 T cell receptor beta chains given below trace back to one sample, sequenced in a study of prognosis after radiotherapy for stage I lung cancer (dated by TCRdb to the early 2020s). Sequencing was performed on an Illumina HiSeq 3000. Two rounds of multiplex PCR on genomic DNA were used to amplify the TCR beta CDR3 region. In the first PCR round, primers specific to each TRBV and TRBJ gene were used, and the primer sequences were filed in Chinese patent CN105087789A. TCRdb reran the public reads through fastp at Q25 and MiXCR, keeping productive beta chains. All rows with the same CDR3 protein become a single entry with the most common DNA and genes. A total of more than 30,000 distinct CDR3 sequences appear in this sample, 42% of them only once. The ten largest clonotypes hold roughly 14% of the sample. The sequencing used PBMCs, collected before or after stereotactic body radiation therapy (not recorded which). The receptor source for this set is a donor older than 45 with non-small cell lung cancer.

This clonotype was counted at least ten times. CDR3 bases: TGTGCCAGCAGCAAGGGACAGGGGGCATCAGATACGCAGTATTTT. Translating it yields CASSKGQGASDTQYF. The chain has TRBV13 and TRBJ2-3, with TRBD1 matching over 12 bases. The CDR3 contains 15 residues. V gave up 5 bases and J gave up 4 bases; unmatched junction bases: 4. The germline CDR1 and CDR2 sequences are PRHDT and FYEKMQ (reference sequence).

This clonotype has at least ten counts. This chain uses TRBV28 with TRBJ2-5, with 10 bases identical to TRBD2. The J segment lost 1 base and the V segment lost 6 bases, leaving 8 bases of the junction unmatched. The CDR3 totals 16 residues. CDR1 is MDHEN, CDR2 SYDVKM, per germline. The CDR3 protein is CASRGTSADSQETQYF. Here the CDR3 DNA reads TGTGCCAGCAGGGGGACTAGCGCTGATTCCCAAGAGACCCAGTACTTC.

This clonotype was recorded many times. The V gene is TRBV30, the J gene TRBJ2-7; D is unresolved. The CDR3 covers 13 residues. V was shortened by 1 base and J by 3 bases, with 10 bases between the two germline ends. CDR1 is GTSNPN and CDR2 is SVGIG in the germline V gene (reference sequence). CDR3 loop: CAWSAQGVYEQYF. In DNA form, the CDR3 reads TGTGCCTGGAGTGCCCAAGGAGTCTACGAGCAGTACTTC.

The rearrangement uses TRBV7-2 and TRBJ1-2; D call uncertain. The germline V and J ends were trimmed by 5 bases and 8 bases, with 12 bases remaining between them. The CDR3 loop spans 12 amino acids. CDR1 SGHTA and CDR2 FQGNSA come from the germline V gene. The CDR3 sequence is CASSKLGYGYTF. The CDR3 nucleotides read TGTGCCAGCAGCAAACTAGGATACGGCTACACCTTC.

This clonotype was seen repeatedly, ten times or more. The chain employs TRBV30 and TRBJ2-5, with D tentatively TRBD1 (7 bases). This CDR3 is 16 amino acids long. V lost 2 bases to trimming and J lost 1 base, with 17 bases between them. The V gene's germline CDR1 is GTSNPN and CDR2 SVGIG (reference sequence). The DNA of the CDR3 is TGTGCCTGGAGTTCCCCGGGCGGGACAGTCCAAGAGACCCAGTACTTC. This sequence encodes CAWSSPGGTVQETQYF.

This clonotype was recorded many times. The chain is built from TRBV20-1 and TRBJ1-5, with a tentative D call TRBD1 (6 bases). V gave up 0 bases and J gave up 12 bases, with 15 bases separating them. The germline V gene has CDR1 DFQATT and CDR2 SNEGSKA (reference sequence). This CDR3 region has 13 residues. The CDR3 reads CSARDVGGGFQHF. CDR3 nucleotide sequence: TGCAGTGCTAGAGATGTGGGGGGGGGCTTCCAGCATTTT.

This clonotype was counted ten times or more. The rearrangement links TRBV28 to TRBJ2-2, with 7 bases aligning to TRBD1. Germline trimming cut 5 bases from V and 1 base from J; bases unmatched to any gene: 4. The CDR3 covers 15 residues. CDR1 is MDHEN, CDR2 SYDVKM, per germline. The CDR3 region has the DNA TGTGCCAGCAGTCGTGGGACAGTGAACACCGGGGAGCTGTTTTTT. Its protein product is CASSRGTVNTGELFF.

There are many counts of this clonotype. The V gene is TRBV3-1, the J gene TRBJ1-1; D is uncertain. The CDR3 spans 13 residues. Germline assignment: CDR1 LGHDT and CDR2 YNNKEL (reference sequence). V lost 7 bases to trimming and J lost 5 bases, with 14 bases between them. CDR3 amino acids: CASNNNRGTEAFF. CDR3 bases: TGTGCCAGCAACAACAACAGAGGAACTGAAGCTTTCTTT. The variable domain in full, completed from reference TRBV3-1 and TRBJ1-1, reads DTAVSQTPKYLVTQMGNDKSIKCEQNLGHDTMYWYKQDSKKFLKIMFSYNNKELIINETVPNRFSPKSPDKAHLNLHINSLELGDSAVYFCASNNNRGTEAFFGQGTRLTVV.

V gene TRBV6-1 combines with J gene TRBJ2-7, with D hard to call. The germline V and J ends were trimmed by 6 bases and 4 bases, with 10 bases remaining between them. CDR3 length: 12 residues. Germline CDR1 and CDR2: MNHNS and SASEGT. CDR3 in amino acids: CASSDWSYEQYF. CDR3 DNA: TGTGCCAGCAGCGACTGGTCGTACGAGCAGTACTTC.

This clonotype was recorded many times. For the CDR3, the DNA is TGTGCCAGCAGGCCTAGCGGATCCTACAATGAGCAGTTCTTC. Its protein product is CASRPSGSYNEQFF. The chain couples TRBV28 to TRBJ2-1; 7 bases are shared with TRBD2. The V gene's germline CDR1 is MDHEN and CDR2 SYDVKM. The CDR3 totals 14 residues. With V trimmed by 6 bases and J by 1 base, 3 bases remained unmatched.

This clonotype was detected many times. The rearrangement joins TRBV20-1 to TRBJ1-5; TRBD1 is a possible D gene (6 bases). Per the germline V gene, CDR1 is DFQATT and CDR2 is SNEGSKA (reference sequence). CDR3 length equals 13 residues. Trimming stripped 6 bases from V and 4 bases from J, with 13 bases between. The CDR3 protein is CSAPQGMNQPQHF. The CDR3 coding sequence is TGCAGTGCGCCCCAGGGGATGAATCAGCCCCAGCATTTT.

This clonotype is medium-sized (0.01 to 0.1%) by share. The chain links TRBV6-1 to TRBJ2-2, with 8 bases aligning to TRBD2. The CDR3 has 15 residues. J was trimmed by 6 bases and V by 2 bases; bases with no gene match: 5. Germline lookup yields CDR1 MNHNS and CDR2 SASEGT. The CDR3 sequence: CASSESGRGSGELFF. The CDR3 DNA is TGTGCCAGCAGTGAATCCGGGAGGGGGTCCGGGGAGCTGTTTTTT.

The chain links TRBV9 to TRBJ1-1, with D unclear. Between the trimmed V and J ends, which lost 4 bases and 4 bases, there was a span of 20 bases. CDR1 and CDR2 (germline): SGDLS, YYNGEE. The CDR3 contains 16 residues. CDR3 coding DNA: TGTGCCAGCAGCCAAGATCCGGGGTATTTGGTCACTGAAGCTTTCTTT. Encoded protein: CASSQDPGYLVTEAFF.

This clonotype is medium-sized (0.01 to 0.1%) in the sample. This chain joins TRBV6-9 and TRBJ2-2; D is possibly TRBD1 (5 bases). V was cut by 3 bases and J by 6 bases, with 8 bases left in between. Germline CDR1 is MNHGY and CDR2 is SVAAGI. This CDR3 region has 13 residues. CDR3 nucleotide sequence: TGTGCCAGCAGTTACGTCAGGGCCGGGGAGCTGTTTTTT. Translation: CASSYVRAGELFF.

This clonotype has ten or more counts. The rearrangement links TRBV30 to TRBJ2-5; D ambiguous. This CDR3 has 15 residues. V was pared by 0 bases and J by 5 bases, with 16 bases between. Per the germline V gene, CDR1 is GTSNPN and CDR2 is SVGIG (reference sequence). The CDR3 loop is CAWSVRTPARETQYF. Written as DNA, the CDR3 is TGTGCCTGGAGTGTAAGGACCCCGGCCCGGGAGACCCAGTACTTC.

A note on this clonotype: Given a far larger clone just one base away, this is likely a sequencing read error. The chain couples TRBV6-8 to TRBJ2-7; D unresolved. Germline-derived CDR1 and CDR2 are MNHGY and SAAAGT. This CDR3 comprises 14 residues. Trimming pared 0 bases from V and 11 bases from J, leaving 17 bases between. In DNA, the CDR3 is TGTGCCAGCAGTTACTCGAATCCCAAGTCCTGGGAGTACTTC. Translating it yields CASSYSNPKSWEYF.

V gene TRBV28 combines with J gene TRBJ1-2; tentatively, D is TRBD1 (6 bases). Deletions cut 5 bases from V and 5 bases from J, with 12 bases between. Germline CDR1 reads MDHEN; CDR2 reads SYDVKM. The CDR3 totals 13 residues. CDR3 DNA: TGTGCCAGCAGTCTCACAGGGAAGTATGGCTACACCTTC. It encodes CASSLTGKYGYTF.

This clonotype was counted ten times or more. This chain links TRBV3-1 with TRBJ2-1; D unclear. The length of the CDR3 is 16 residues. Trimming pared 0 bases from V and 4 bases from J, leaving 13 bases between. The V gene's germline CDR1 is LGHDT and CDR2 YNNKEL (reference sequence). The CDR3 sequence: CASSQELAALYNEQFF. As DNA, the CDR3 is TGTGCCAGCAGCCAAGAATTGGCAGCTTTATACAATGAGCAGTTCTTC.

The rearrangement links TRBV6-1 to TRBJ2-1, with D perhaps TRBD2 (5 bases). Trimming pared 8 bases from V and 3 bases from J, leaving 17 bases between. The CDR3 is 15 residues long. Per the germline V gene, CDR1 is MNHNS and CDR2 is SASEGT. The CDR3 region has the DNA TGTGCCAGCGGTCTGCGGGTGGATTTCTACAATGAGCAGTTCTTC. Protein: CASGLRVDFYNEQFF.

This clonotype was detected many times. The CDR3 bases are TGTGCCAGCAGCTTAATTGGCGCTGGGGTCACAGATACGCAGTATTTT. Protein: CASSLIGAGVTDTQYF. This chain joins TRBV7-8 and TRBJ2-3; D uncertain. CDR1 and CDR2 (germline): SGHVS, FQNEAQ. The germline V and J ends were trimmed by 2 bases and 2 bases, with 14 bases remaining between them. This CDR3 region has 16 residues.

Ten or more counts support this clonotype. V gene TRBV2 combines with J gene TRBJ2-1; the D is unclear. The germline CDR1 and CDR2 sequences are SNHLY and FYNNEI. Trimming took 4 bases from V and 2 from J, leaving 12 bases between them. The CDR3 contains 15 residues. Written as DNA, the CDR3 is TGTGCCAGCAGTGCTACGTATGGGGCCTACAATGAGCAGTTCTTC. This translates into CASSATYGAYNEQFF.

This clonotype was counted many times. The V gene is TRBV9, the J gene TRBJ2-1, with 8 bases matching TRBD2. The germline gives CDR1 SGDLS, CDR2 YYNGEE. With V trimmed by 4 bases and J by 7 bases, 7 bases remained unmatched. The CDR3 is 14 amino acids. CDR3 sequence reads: CASSPQSGSNEQFF. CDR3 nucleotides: TGTGCCAGCAGCCCCCAAAGCGGGAGTAATGAGCAGTTCTTC.

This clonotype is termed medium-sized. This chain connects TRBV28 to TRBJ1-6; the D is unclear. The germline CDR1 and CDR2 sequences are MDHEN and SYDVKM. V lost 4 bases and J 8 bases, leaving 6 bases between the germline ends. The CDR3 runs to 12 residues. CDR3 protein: CASSYGDSPLHF. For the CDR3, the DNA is TGTGCCAGCAGTTACGGGGATTCACCCCTCCACTTT.

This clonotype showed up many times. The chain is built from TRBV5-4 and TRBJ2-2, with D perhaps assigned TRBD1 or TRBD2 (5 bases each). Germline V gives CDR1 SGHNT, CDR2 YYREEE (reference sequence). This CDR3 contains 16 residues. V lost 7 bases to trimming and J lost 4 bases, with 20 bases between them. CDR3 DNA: TGTGCCAGCGGCCCGGGTGGGGGAGATCGCACCGGGGAGCTGTTTTTT. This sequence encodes CASGPGGGDRTGELFF.

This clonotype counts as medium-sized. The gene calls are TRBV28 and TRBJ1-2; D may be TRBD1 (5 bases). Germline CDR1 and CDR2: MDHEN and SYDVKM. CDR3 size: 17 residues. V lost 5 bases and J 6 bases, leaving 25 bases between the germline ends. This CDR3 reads CASSAQGGGGSYHGYTF. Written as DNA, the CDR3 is TGTGCCAGCAGTGCCCAAGGCGGGGGAGGGTCCTATCATGGCTACACCTTC.